This T cell receptor beta chain originates from a study of cytomegalovirus exposure and HLA in healthy donors. PCR involved 60 Vbeta and 13 Jbeta primers. Sequenced by immunoSEQ multiplex PCR; TCRdb stores in-frame clones only, minus some. There are more than 140,000 clones in the sample; around 66% occur only once, and 3% lies in the top ten. This clone was seen a handful of times. The CDR3 contains 13 residues. Trimming took 10 bases from V and 4 from J; bases not matched to a gene: 7. The germline CDR1 and CDR2 sequences are MDHEN and SYDVKM. The rearrangement links TRBV28 to TRBJ1-5; 7 nucleotides agree with TRBD1. This TCR was sampled from a woman aged 25-40 years in good health and CMV-seropositive. Material for sequencing was PBMCs. Here the CDR3 reads CAMQQGTNQPQHF. DNA for the CDR3: TGTGCCATGCAACAGGGGACAAATCAGCCCCAGCATTTT.